These T cell receptor beta chains were read from a single sample in a study of OX40 agonist ivuxolimab in advanced cancers. The method was immunoSEQ multiplex PCR; TCRdb's version includes in-frame clones alone and lacks a portion of them. The profile shows 80,000 or so clones, 86% of them singletons. This specimen was CD4+ or CD8+ T cells sorted from blood, taken in a trial of the OX40 agonist ivuxolimab. Receptors originate from an adult with an advanced solid tumor such as melanoma, head and neck, liver or kidney cancer. Both conserved end residues are part of each CDR3. D genes are given only for firm matches.

CDR3	length	J	D	V
CASSLGQWFVGAETQYF	17	TRBJ2-5	-	TRBV28
CASSLGVGLSSEQYF	15	TRBJ2-7	-	TRBV7-6
CASSVDYGEQYF	12	TRBJ2-7	-	TRBV5-4
CASSQLTGSYNSPLHF	16	TRBJ1-6	-	TRBV18
CASSRLAGGHNEQFF	15	TRBJ2-1	TRBD2	TRBV7-3
CASSQVFNGQETQYF	15	TRBJ2-5	-	TRBV14
CASRSLASTDTQYF	14	TRBJ2-3	-	TRBV7-2
CASSFQGLDTEAFF	14	TRBJ1-1	-	TRBV28
CASSLEQGRTEAFF	14	TRBJ1-1	TRBD1	TRBV5-1
CASSPPGEQGGTEAFF	16	TRBJ1-1	-	TRBV7-9
CASSGRGAGSYEQYF	15	TRBJ2-7	-	TRBV6-5
CASSLSRGGGLYIQYF	16	TRBJ2-4	-	TRBV28
CASSRRLAGFNEQFF	15	TRBJ2-1	TRBD2	TRBV7-3
CASSSNGLSNQPQHF	15	TRBJ1-5	-	TRBV6-5
CASGSRSLPGEQFF	14	TRBJ2-1	-	TRBV12-5
CASSLDNPSTDTQYF	15	TRBJ2-3	-	TRBV7-8
CASSERGQGTQPQHF	15	TRBJ1-5	TRBD1	TRBV7-2
CASSFRGREKLFF	13	TRBJ1-4	-	TRBV5-6
CASSPDGPYGYTF	13	TRBJ1-2	-	TRBV7-9
CASSPTDTIYF	11	TRBJ1-3	-	TRBV18
CASSPTGGVNTEAFF	15	TRBJ1-1	TRBD1	TRBV5-1
CASSHGTEAHEQFF	14	TRBJ2-1	TRBD1	TRBV4-1
CASKRAMSYEQYF	13	TRBJ2-7	-	TRBV6-5
CASSITDHPGNTIYF	15	TRBJ1-3	-	TRBV19